These 9 T cell receptor beta chains share one sample of origin, sequenced in a study of T cell responses to AZD1222 COVID-19 vaccine. Data came from immunoSEQ multiplex PCR; TCRdb stores just in-frame clones and leaves some out. In the table there are roughly 150,000 clones, approximately 90% of which are singletons. The sequenced sample was peripheral blood, obtained 28 days after the second AZD1222 dose. The receptor set was obtained from an adult who received the AZD1222 COVID-19 vaccine.

The CDR3 DNA follows: TGCGCCAGCAGCTTGGATCCAGGGGGAATCAATTCACCCCTCCACTTT. Translated: CASSLDPGGINSPLHF. This sequence joins TRBV5-1 and TRBJ1-6; TRBD1 matches 7 bases. The germline gives CDR1 SGHRS, CDR2 YFSETQ. V shed 0 bases, J shed 7 bases, and the junction held 7 bases outside the gene matches. The CDR3 has 16 amino acids.

This chain links TRBV9 with TRBJ2-2, with a possible D match to TRBD2 (5 bases). The V gene's germline CDR1 is SGDLS and CDR2 YYNGEE. CDR3 length: 15 amino acids. V lost 4 bases to trimming and J lost 4 bases, with 14 bases between them. The CDR3 reads CASSPRLPGTGELFF. Here the CDR3 DNA reads TGTGCCAGCAGCCCCCGACTACCCGGCACCGGGGAGCTGTTTTTT.

The chain couples TRBV9 to TRBJ1-1; D may be TRBD1 (6 bases). Germline V CDR1 and CDR2: SGDLS, YYNGEE. V was cut by 1 base and J by 7 bases, with 17 bases left in between. The CDR3 spans 15 residues. The CDR3 nucleotides read TGTGCCAGCAGCGTACCCTCGGGGGCCGGGGGTGAAGCTTTCTTT. Translation: CASSVPSGAGGEAFF.

This clone is classed as medium-sized (0.01 to 0.1%). This chain joins TRBV9 and TRBJ1-3; D unclear. The CDR3 sequence is 16 residues long. V dropped 0 bases and J dropped 0 bases, with 10 bases sitting between them. Germline V gives CDR1 SGDLS, CDR2 YYNGEE. DNA of the CDR3: TGTGCCAGCAGCGTAGCATATAGGAGCTCTGGAAACACCATATATTTT. Encoded protein: CASSVAYRSSGNTIYF.

The gene calls are TRBV28 and TRBJ1-1; 7 positions agree with TRBD1. J was trimmed by 6 bases and V by 2 bases; bases with no gene match: 3. Germline CDR1 MDHEN, CDR2 SYDVKM. This CDR3 region has 13 residues. Here the CDR3 DNA reads TGTGCCAGCAGTTTAAGGGGGCGGGCTGAAGCTTTCTTT. Its protein is CASSLRGRAEAFF.

V is TRBV19 and J is TRBJ2-7; unclear D gene. V lost 3 bases, J lost 5 bases, and 8 bases lay in between. This CDR3 region has 12 residues. Germline CDR1 is LNHDA and CDR2 is SQIVND (reference sequence). CDR3 DNA: TGTGCCAGTAGTATTGATAAAAACGAGCAGTACTTC. Amino acids: CASSIDKNEQYF.

Only a few counts were recorded for this clone. This chain connects TRBV7-2 to TRBJ1-2; the D gene is possibly TRBD1 (6 bases). The CDR3 covers 15 residues. Trimming left V 5 bases short and J 2 bases short, with 15 bases between. Germline V gene sequence: CDR1 SGHTA, CDR2 FQGNSA. The CDR3 DNA reads TGTGCCAGCAGCCCGGACAGTCACCTAAACTATGGCTACACCTTC. This codes for CASSPDSHLNYGYTF.

The gene calls are TRBV27 and TRBJ1-6; D unresolved. The CDR3 extends over 13 amino acids. Germline CDR1 is MNHEY and CDR2 is SMNVEV (reference sequence). V gave up 4 bases and J gave up 6 bases, with 7 bases separating them. The CDR3 DNA reads TGTGCCAGCAGTTCAGGTGGTAATTCACCCCTCCACTTT. Protein product: CASSSGGNSPLHF.

The V call is TRBV5-1, the J call TRBJ2-1; 8 bases line up with TRBD1. The V segment lost 1 base and the J segment 2 bases; nucleotides outside the gene matches: 11. Germline loops: CDR1 SGHRS, CDR2 YFSETQ. This CDR3 comprises 18 residues. DNA of the CDR3: TGCGCCAGCAGCTTGTTGGGGTCGGGACAGGCCCCCTACAATGAGCAGTTCTTC. This encodes CASSLLGSGQAPYNEQFF.